These T cell receptor beta chains were read from a single sample in a study of response to subunit inactivated influenza vaccine. From the RT-PCR reads, TCRdb called clonotypes with MiXCR, one entry per CDR3 protein. The table lists hundreds of thousands of distinct CDR3 sequences, approximately 11% of them singletons. This specimen consisted of PBMCs from blood, obtained roughly 47 days after vaccination. The receptors here all came from a man aged 50-59 years who received an inactivated influenza vaccine. Both conserved end residues are part of each CDR3.

>TRBV6-1|TRBJ2-7
CASRRTSGPYEQYF
>TRBV5-1|TRBJ1-1
CASGFSTTLNTEAFF
>TRBV5-2|TRBJ2-7
CARGPGPLFYEQYF
>TRBV7-2|TRBJ2-3
CASSLAVYTDTQYF
>TRBV18|TRBJ1-1
CASSRDRVEAFF
>TRBV5-1|TRBJ2-7
CASSSSSDSEQYF
>TRBV12-3/TRBV12-4|TRBJ1-1
CASSLSLGDTEAFF
>TRBV7-9|TRBJ1-2
CASSSLRGPNYGYTF
>TRBV11-2|TRBJ2-2
CASSPVPSTNTGELFF
>TRBV5-6|TRBJ2-7
CASSPDRGGGEQYF
>TRBV29-1|TRBJ2-2
CSVAVSPSTGELFF
>TRBV9|TRBJ2-3
CASSVRGLGNTQYF
>TRBV20-1|TRBJ2-7
CSATAGDRVFDEQYF
>TRBV29-1|TRBJ2-7
CSVESHAYEQYF
>TRBV6-1|TRBJ2-1
CASNLRQGAGFNEQFF
>TRBV20-1|TRBJ2-7
CSAKVGGDYEQYF
>TRBV12-3/TRBV12-4|TRBJ1-2
CASSPIRTGQNYGYTF
>TRBV20-1|TRBJ2-2
CSAGYTGELFF
>TRBV20-1|TRBJ1-2
CSAARPGRGSYGYTF
>TRBV12-3/TRBV12-4|TRBJ2-5
CASSLAPLGETQYF
>TRBV6-1|TRBJ2-2
CASSQWASGNTGELFF
>TRBV29-1|TRBJ1-1
CSVRTGGNTEAFF
>TRBV20-1|TRBJ1-6
CSARESAGPLHF
>TRBV12-3/TRBV12-4|TRBJ1-3
CASRRQGGNTIYF
>TRBV28|TRBJ2-1
CASSLQVQNNEQFF
>TRBV3-1|TRBJ1-1
CASSQVVNTEAFF
>TRBV5-6|TRBJ1-5
CASSFGTGRKPQHF
>TRBV11-2|TRBJ2-7
CASTFRIHEQYF
>TRBV27|TRBJ1-2
CASSLGDGYYGYTF
>TRBV9|TRBJ1-4
CASSPGGGSTEKLFF
>TRBV3-1|TRBJ2-5
CASKAGGRETQYF
>TRBV9|TRBJ2-5
CASSVAAGVVETQYF
>TRBV20-1|TRBJ1-1
CSASEGPNTEAFF
>TRBV3-1|TRBJ2-7
CASSQSSSGTSNEQYF
>TRBV20-1|TRBJ2-1
CSARGDGLADSSYNEQFF
>TRBV18|TRBJ2-1
CASSPPIAGGSNEQFF
>TRBV11-2|TRBJ2-7
CASSFFMGSHEQYF
>TRBV5-6|TRBJ2-3
CASRRYYTDTQYF
>TRBV6-1|TRBJ2-1
CASTKREPYNEQFF
>TRBV7-8|TRBJ1-5
CASSLGGFNQPQHF
>TRBV7-2|TRBJ2-7
CASSLVGLAAGEQYF
>TRBV2|TRBJ1-6
CASSDREYSPLHF
>TRBV20-1|TRBJ2-2
CSARSWREFGMNTGELFF
>TRBV29-1|TRBJ1-1
CSAQGEGGTEAFF
>TRBV4-2|TRBJ2-3
CASSPSPKDTQYF
>TRBV7-9|TRBJ1-3
CASSMGQGGNTIYF
>TRBV5-1|TRBJ1-1
CASSLATARNTEAFF
>TRBV4-2|TRBJ2-2
CASSQASDTGELFF
>TRBV10-3|TRBJ1-1
CAIRKTLRGMNTEAFF
>TRBV29-1|TRBJ2-2
CSVSLMDRANTGELFF
>TRBV6-2/TRBV6-3|TRBJ2-1
CASSYPVPRTHSYNEQFF
>TRBV7-2|TRBJ2-2
CASSPPAGASNTGELFF